This TCR beta chain came from a study of PD-1 blockade in classical Hodgkin lymphoma. Study-wide background: On a schedule of every 2 weeks, patients received nivolumab 3 mg/kg intravenously. Whole-study results and caveats: Those achieving complete response showed baseline diversity like newly diagnosed patients. A significant rise in TCR diversity by C4D1 was seen for CD4+ but not CD8+ cells. According to reports, newly diagnosed patients had lower baseline TCR diversity than healthy donors, and relapsed/refractory patients had lower baseline TCR diversity still.

The sample's time point: cycle 4 day 1 (C4D1), after 6 weeks of nivolumab. Each and every patient relapsed after autologous stem cell transplantation, and patients got differing brentuximab vedotin exposure. It was by magnetic negative selection that CD4+ T cells were purified from thawed PBMCs. As to this clone: The antigen remains undetermined.

Per germline, CDR1 SGHKS and CDR2 YYEKEE (reference sequence). V was pared by 2 bases and J by 0 bases, with 3 bases between. This CDR3 has 13 amino acids. Sequencing used immunoSEQ multiplex PCR; TCRdb keeps in-frame clones, though not all of them. The repertoire holds around 31,000 clones, with about 81% as singletons. Specimen: CD4+ T cells from blood, collected before the fourth cycle of nivolumab. The source is a human donor with classical Hodgkin lymphoma. The rearrangement uses TRBV5-5 and TRBJ1-5; no clear D. CDR3 sequence reads: CASSFNSNQPQHF. The DNA for the CDR3 is TGTGCCAGCAGCTTTAATAGCAATCAGCCCCAGCATTTT.